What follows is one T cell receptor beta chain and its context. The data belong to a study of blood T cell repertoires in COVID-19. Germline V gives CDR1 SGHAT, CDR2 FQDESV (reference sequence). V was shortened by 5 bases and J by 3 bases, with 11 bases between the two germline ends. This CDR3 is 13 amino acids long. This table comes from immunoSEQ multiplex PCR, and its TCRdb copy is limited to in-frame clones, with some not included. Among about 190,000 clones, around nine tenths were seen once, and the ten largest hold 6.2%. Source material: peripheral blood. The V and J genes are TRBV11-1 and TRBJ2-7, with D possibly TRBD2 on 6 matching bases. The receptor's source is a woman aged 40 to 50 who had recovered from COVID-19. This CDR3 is CASSLRDFYEQYF. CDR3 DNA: TGTGCCAGCAGCCTCCGGGACTTCTACGAGCAGTACTTC. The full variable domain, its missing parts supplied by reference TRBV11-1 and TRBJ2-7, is EAEVAQSPRYKITEKSQAVAFWCDPISGHATLYWYRQILGQGPELLVQFQDESVVDDSQLPKDRFSAERLKGVDSTLKIQPAELGDSAMYLCASSLRDFYEQYFGPGTRLTVT.